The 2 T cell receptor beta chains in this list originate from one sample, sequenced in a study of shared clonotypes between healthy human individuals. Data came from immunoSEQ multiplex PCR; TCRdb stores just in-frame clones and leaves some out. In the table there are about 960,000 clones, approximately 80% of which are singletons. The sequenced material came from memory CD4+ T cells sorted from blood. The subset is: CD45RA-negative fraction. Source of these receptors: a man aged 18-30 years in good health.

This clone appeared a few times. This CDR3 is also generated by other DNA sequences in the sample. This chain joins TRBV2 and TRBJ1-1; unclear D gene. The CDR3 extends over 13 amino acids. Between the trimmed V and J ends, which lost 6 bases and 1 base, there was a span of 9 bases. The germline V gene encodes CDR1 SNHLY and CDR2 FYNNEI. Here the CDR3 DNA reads TGTGCCAGCAGGGACCGCTGGAACACTGAAGCTTTCTTT. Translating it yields CASRDRWNTEAFF.

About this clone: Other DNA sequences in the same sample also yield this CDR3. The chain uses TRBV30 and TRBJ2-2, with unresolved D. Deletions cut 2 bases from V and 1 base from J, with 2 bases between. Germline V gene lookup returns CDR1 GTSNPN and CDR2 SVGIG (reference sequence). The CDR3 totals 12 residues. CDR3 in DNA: TGTGCCTGGAGTTTGAACACCGGGGAGCTGTTTTTT. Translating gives CAWSLNTGELFF.